This TCR beta chain was documented in a study of shared clonotypes between healthy human individuals (TCRdb year 2020). The study in broad terms: Three men and a couple of women, aged 18 to 49 years, made up the cohort. Per donor, three plates each were used for CD4 naive and CD4 memory, two for CD8 naive, and one for CD8 memory. Blood TCR repertoires of roughly 5 healthy adults were deeply sequenced to estimate repertoire size and the extent of clonotype sharing between individuals. To increase sequencing depth and limit assay-specific biases, TCR repertoire library preparation and sequencing were carried out by different laboratories using diverse techniques. Leukapheresis yielded between about 0.85 and 10 billion PBMCs per donor. Points the paper makes about the study in general: Even with the large sequencing depth, rarefaction of the sorted-subset datasets indicated that sequencing was incomplete. Compared with non-shared clonotypes, the clonotypes found in all four sorted-subset donors had higher generation probabilities. The small number of donors limited the genetic and exposure-history diversity represented. Sampling was limited to blood, and TCR repertoires in tissue likely differ from TCR repertoires in blood. Naive subsets generally had larger estimated clonotype richness than memory subsets did. Sharing across a handful of donors was observed for 5% to 6.5% of naive CD4, over 3% of naive CD8, 2.3% of memory CD4, and about 0.4% of memory CD8 clonotypes. Based on pairwise subsampling, the degree of clonotype sharing among donors was expected to be affected by sequencing depth.

From a lookup of the germline V gene, CDR1 and CDR2 are SNHLY and FYNNEI. The junction shows trimming of 8 bases on V and 3 bases on J, plus 14 bases between the germline ends. The CDR3, from cysteine to phenylalanine, totals 14 residues. The entry retains the CDR3 DNA only, 42 bases that are in frame from base 1. TCR CDR3 regions were amplified from genomic DNA by multiplex PCR using the deep immunoSEQ assay. Extracted genomic DNA from each cell subset was spread evenly across all wells of several immunoSEQ 96-well plates, with each plate serving as a replicate. For sorted subsets, each replicate PCR was loaded with 150 to 250 ng genomic DNA, equivalent to about 30,000 T cell genomes. Purified libraries were measured with a Qubit 3.0 fluorometer, size-checked on a Bioanalyzer 2100, and measured again with the KAPA Library Quantification kit. A separate single-read 150-cycle Illumina NextSeq 550 flow cell was used to sequence each immunoSEQ 96-well plate. Under the source paper's analysis protocol: Because only junctional sequences without quality scores were contained in the immunoSEQ output, filtering matching that applied to full-length reads could not be performed. Sequences were annotated with PyIR, a Python wrapper for IgBLAST v1.9, and V/J genes and CDR3 were assigned using IMGT germline references. Any read was removed if the V/J assignment was weak (E-value above 1e-6), the CDR3 was missing, or the read contained stop codons, out-of-frame junctions, or ambiguous translated residues. A V3J clonotype was defined by an identical inferred V gene, J gene, and CDR3 amino acid sequence. Percentage overlap between repertoires was computed as shared unique clonotypes divided by the size of the smaller repertoire. Repertoire richness was assessed with RTK rarefaction, the Chao1 estimator, and Recon v2.1 estimates of unobserved clonotypes. For all TCRbeta clonotypes obtained by the gDNA method from a few donors, generation probabilities were computed with OLGA. TCRdb stores this immuneACCESS table with in-frame sequences only. Part of the clones is absent; in the studies checked, under half of the shortfall reflects unresolved V genes, and no reason is known for the rest. That table supplies the V and J calls and clone size; D and trimming were determined from the DNA. The sample profile shows more than 500,000 clones; approximately 94% of them were found once. Around 0.066% of the sample goes to the ten largest clones.

A note on this clone: Its antigen is unknown. Base-call qualities are not available, and no considerably larger clone is one nucleotide away.

The donors were healthy, HIV-negative adults with no recently reported acute infections or vaccinations. Only Caucasian adults living in Nashville, Tennessee, USA were represented among the donors. Magnetic negative selection was used to enrich CD4+ T cells, after which naive cells were positively selected on CD45RA and the negative fraction became the memory subset. Blood was obtained by leukapheresis, after which PBMCs were separated by Ficoll-Histopaque density gradient centrifugation and cryopreserved in liquid nitrogen vapor phase. Purity and quantity of every magnetically sorted T cell population were checked by analytical flow cytometry. Genomic DNA was isolated from every sorted fraction and measured by UV absorbance on a Nanodrop 2000c.

Recombination linked TRBV2 to TRBJ1-3; the D segment could be TRBD1, given 5 matching bases. The source is a woman under 40 in good health. Sequencing was performed on naive CD4+ T cells sorted from blood. According to the study, the label for this sample's cell subset or site signals: CD45RA+ positively selected. The CDR3 amino acid sequence is: CASGYTGSGNTIYF. The DNA sequence is TGTGCCAGCGGTTACACAGGTAGTGGAAACACCATATATTTT.